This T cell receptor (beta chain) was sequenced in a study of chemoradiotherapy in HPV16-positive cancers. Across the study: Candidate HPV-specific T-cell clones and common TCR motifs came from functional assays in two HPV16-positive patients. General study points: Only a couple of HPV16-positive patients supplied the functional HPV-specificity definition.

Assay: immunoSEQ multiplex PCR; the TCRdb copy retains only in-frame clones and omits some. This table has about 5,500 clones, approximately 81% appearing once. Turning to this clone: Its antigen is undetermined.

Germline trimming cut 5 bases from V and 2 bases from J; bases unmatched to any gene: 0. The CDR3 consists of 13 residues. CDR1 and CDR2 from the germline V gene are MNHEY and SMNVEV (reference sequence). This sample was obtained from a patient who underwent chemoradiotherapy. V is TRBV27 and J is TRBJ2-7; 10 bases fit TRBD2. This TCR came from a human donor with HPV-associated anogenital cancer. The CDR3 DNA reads TGTGCCAGCAGTAGCGGGAGGGCCTACGAGCAGTACTTC. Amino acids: CASSSGRAYEQYF.